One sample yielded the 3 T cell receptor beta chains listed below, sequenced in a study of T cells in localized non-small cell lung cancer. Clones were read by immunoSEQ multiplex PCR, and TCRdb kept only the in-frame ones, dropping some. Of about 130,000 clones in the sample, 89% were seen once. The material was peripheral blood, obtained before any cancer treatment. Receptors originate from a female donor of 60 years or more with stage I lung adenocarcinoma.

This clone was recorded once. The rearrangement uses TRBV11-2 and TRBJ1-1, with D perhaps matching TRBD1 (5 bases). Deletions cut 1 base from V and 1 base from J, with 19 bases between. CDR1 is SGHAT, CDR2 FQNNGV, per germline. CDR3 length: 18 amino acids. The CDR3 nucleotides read TGTGCCAGCAGCTTAGGGCGGCCCCTGGGGGGGTCGAACACTGAAGCTTTCTTT. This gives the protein CASSLGRPLGGSNTEAFF.

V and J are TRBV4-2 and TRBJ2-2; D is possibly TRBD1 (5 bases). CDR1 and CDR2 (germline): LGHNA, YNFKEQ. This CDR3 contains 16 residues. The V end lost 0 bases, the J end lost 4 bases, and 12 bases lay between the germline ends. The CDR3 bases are TGTGCCAGCAGCCAAGAGGAAACAGGAGTCACCGGGGAGCTGTTTTTT. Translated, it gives CASSQEETGVTGELFF.

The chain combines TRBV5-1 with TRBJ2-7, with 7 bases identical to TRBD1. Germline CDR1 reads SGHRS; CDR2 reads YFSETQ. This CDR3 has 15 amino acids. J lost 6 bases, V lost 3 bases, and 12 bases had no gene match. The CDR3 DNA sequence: TGCGCCAGCAGCTGGATACAGGGACAGTCCGGCGAGCAGTACTTC. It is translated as CASSWIQGQSGEQYF. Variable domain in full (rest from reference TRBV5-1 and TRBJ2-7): KAGVTQTPRYLIKTRGQQVTLSCSPISGHRSVSWYQQTPGQGLQFLFEYFSETQRNKGNFPGRFSGRQFSNSRSEMNVSTLELGDSALYLCASSWIQGQSGEQYFGPGTRLTVT.